The T cell receptor beta chain under discussion was sequenced for a study of T cells in Graves' hyperthyroidism and ophthalmopathy. What was amplified from RNA transcripts were TCR beta CDR3 regions. The TCR CDR3 first-round RT-PCR relied on the HTBI primer set. TCRdb fed the multiplex PCR reads into MiXCR, producing one record per CDR3 protein. The repertoire has 500,000 to 800,000 distinct CDR3 sequences, approximately 42% of them found once; the top ten carry more than 7%. The CDR3 is made up of 15 amino acids, end residues included. Germline CDR1 and CDR2: ENHRY and SYGVKD. Findings of the study overall: Onset of ophthalmopathy came a median roughly 6 months after the model predicted it. Stable hyperthyroidism and ophthalmopathy were separated using 13 V-J signatures.

Uncontrolled infections, other autoimmune diseases, pregnancy or lactation led to exclusion of patients. A remark on this clonotype: The target antigen is unknown. It is unclear where the CDR3 begins or ends on the DNA, so no DNA is shown, and the CDR3 is as TCRdb lists it.

The sequence was collected from an adult man with Graves' disease, either hyperthyroidism or ophthalmopathy (not recorded which). Sequencing was performed on peripheral blood or thyroid tissue (not recorded which). The chain couples TRBV10-3 to TRBJ1-2; the D segment call TRBD1 is taken from the table without a DNA check. The CDR3 region is CAICSARKGGYGYTF.